The rows below give T cell receptor beta chains drawn from one sample of a study of CD8+ T cells in alopecia areata. Here immunoSEQ multiplex PCR was the method, and the copy in TCRdb shows in-frame clones only, minus some. The table records around 200,000 clones, about three fifths of them present only once. The sample was CD8+ T cells sorted from blood, taken at week 24, from a patient treated with tofacitinib. The receptors shown here come from a human donor with alopecia areata. Each CDR3 is given with its conserved first and last residue. The D gene is left open where the match is weak. Rows give clone size only sometimes, using once, few, many, or a class for an expanded clone.

clone size	V gene	J gene	D gene	CDR3 DNA	CDR3 protein
NA	TRBV25-1	TRBJ2-1	NA	TGTGCCAGCAGTATTATTGGCAATGAGCAGTTCTTC	CASSIIGNEQFF
NA	TRBV5-8	TRBJ2-3	TRBD1	TGTGCCAGCAGCTTGGAACAGGGGCTTGCAGATACGCAGTATTTT	CASSLEQGLADTQYF
NA	TRBV30	TRBJ1-1	NA	TGTGCCTGGAGGGCCAGGGCCTCGGGGGGAAGGGGCACTGAAGCTTTCTTT	CAWRARASGGRGTEAFF
NA	TRBV7-3	TRBJ2-3	NA	TGTGCCAGCAGCTTAATAGGGGGACTTTCAGATACGCAGTATTTT	CASSLIGGLSDTQYF
NA	TRBV25-1	TRBJ2-3	TRBD1	TGTGCCAGCAGTGTGACAGGGGGGGTAGATACGCAGTATTTT	CASSVTGGVDTQYF
NA	TRBV5-6	TRBJ2-5	NA	TGTGCCAGCAACCACTTGGGGCACCCCCTGAGAGAGACCCAGTACTTC	CASNHLGHPLRETQYF
NA	TRBV25-1	TRBJ2-1	NA	TGTGCCAGCAGTGTCAGGGCCTACAATGAGCAGTTCTTC	CASSVRAYNEQFF
few	TRBV23-1	TRBJ1-2	NA	TGCGCCAGCAGCTATCAGGGATCTGGATCAGGCTACACCTTC	CASSYQGSGSGYTF
NA	TRBV27	TRBJ2-7	NA	TGTGCCAGCAGTTTCGAATCCAAATCCTACGAGCAGTACTTC	CASSFESKSYEQYF
few	TRBV7-3	TRBJ1-2	NA	TGTGCCAGCAGCTTAGCAAGGGGGTCAGGGGATGGCTACACCTTC	CASSLARGSGDGYTF
NA	TRBV29-1	TRBJ1-2	TRBD1	TGCAGCGTTGCCACAGGGGATAACTATGGCTACACCTTC	CSVATGDNYGYTF
few	TRBV7-2	TRBJ2-3	NA	TGTGCCAGCAGCCCGCAGCGGGTTGGCACAGATACGCAGTATTTT	CASSPQRVGTDTQYF
NA	TRBV7-9	TRBJ2-7	NA	TGTGCCAGCAACGACCCAGGGGAGCAGTACTTC	CASNDPGEQYF
once	TRBV25-1	TRBJ1-1	NA	TGTGCCAACAGGGTGCTGATGAACACTGAAGCTTTCTTT	CANRVLMNTEAFF
NA	TRBV27	TRBJ2-7	TRBD1	TGTGCCAGCAGACCGGGACAGACTCCAGCCGAGCAGTACTTC	CASRPGQTPAEQYF
NA	TRBV29-1	TRBJ2-5	NA	TGCAGCGTTGAAGATCGGGGTCAGGAGACCCAGTACTTC	CSVEDRGQETQYF